Presented here are 28 T cell receptor beta chains from one specimen sequenced in a study of cytomegalovirus exposure and HLA in healthy donors. TCRdb's table, derived via immunoSEQ multiplex PCR, lists solely in-frame clones and lacks some. The sample lists roughly 300,000 clones; approximately 88% were seen once. Sequencing input: PBMCs. These receptors were taken from a woman aged 18-35 years in good health and CMV-seronegative.

The rearrangement uses TRBV4-3 and TRBJ1-4; the match to TRBD1 covers 11 bases. This CDR3 has 15 residues. V dropped 4 bases and J dropped 7; count of bases not matched to a gene: 5. Per the germline V gene, CDR1 is LGHNA and CDR2 is YSLEER. The CDR3 sequence is CASSPDRGRGEKLFF. For the CDR3, the DNA is TGCGCCAGCAGCCCGGACAGGGGGCGCGGTGAAAAACTGTTTTTT.

This rearrangement joins TRBV7-8 to TRBJ2-5; weak D call: TRBD1 (6 bases). CDR3 length equals 14 residues. Looked up from germline, CDR1 is SGHVS and CDR2 is FQNEAQ. V lost 7 bases, J lost 5 bases, and 17 bases lay in between. The CDR3 region is CASNRGSTGETQYF. The CDR3, as DNA: TGTGCCAGCAATCGGGGCTCTACAGGGGAGACCCAGTACTTC.

This chain connects TRBV2 to TRBJ1-5; TRBD1 matches at 10 bases. The CDR3 consists of 16 residues. Germline V CDR1 and CDR2: SNHLY, FYNNEI. Losses at the gene ends were 7 bases for V and 7 bases for J; bases not matched to a gene: 13. This chain's CDR3 is CASTGRGQGYGQPQHF. The CDR3 DNA sequence: TGTGCCAGCACGGGGCGGGGACAGGGGTACGGGCAGCCCCAGCATTTT. Based on the CDR3 plus reference TRBV2 and TRBJ1-5, the full variable domain is EPEVTQTPSHQVTQMGQEVILRCVPISNHLYFYWYRQILGQKVEFLVSFYNNEISEKSEIFDDQFSVERPDGSNFTLKIRSTKLEDSAMYFCASTGRGQGYGQPQHFGDGTRLSIL.

Only a few counts were recorded for this clone. The gene calls are TRBV11-2 and TRBJ1-2; tentatively, D is TRBD1 (6 bases). Trimming cost V 2 bases and J 6 bases, with 13 bases left between them. Per the germline V gene, CDR1 is SGHAT and CDR2 is FQNNGV. The CDR3 is 14 residues long. The CDR3 coding sequence is TGTGCCAGCAGCTTACTTACAGGGTTTAATGGCTACACCTTC. It encodes CASSLLTGFNGYTF.

This chain uses TRBV15 with TRBJ2-1; D might be TRBD1 (6 bases). Trimming took off 1 base at V and 4 bases at J, with 11 bases between the two ends. Germline values: CDR1 LNHNV, CDR2 YYDKDF (reference sequence). The CDR3 is made up of 15 amino acids. The CDR3, as DNA: TGTGCCACCAGCAGAGCTCCGGACAGTTACAATGAGCAGTTCTTC. Protein product: CATSRAPDSYNEQFF.

V and J are TRBV28 and TRBJ1-3, with D unresolved. Germline lookup yields CDR1 MDHEN and CDR2 SYDVKM. The CDR3 has 13 amino acids. V was cut by 10 bases and J by 3 bases, with 13 bases left in between. In nucleotides, the CDR3 is TGTGCCACGTGGGAGGCGGGTGGAAACACCATATATTTT. Translating gives CATWEAGGNTIYF.

The J gene is TRBJ2-7, the V gene TRBV19, with a weak D call TRBD2 (5 bases). The CDR3 has 16 residues. Trimming took off 0 bases at V and 0 bases at J, with 12 bases between the two ends. Germline V CDR1 and CDR2: LNHDA, SQIVND (reference sequence). The CDR3 loop is CASSIDTRRGSYEQYF. The CDR3 region has the DNA TGTGCCAGTAGTATAGACACCAGACGGGGCTCCTACGAGCAGTACTTC.

This rearrangement joins TRBV9 to TRBJ2-5; TRBD1 is a possible D gene (7 bases). Trimming left V 1 base short and J 5 bases short, with 18 bases between. Germline CDR1 and CDR2: SGDLS and YYNGEE. This CDR3 is built from 16 residues. The CDR3 reads CASSVPGQVGGETQYF. The CDR3 nucleotides are TGTGCCAGCAGCGTACCTGGACAGGTTGGAGGGGAGACCCAGTACTTC.

The rearrangement links TRBV5-1 to TRBJ2-2, with 10 nucleotides matching TRBD2. This CDR3 is 16 amino acids long. V gave up 4 bases and J gave up 7 bases; unmatched junction bases: 10. In germline, CDR1 is SGHRS, CDR2 YFSETQ. The CDR3 DNA follows: TGCGCCAGCAGCCCGGTGGCAGCGGGAGGGAGCGGGGAGCTGTTTTTT. The encoded protein is CASSPVAAGGSGELFF.

V and J are TRBV6-5 and TRBJ1-1; TRBD1 aligns across 11 bases. The CDR3 is 15 amino acids. J was trimmed by 6 bases and V by 6 bases; bases with no gene match: 9. From germline, CDR1 is MNHEY and CDR2 SVGAGI. The CDR3 DNA reads TGTGCCAGCAGCTCCGGGACAGGGGGTCTCGCTGAAGCTTTCTTT. This sequence encodes CASSSGTGGLAEAFF.

The J gene is TRBJ2-5, the V gene TRBV9, with D possibly TRBD2 on 7 matching bases. This CDR3 contains 18 residues. From germline, CDR1 is SGDLS and CDR2 YYNGEE. The V gene lost 0 bases and the J gene lost 4 bases, with 22 bases spanning the gap. This CDR3 is CASSVDFSRGAGGETQYF. In DNA, the CDR3 is TGTGCCAGCAGCGTAGATTTCAGCCGGGGGGCCGGTGGAGAGACCCAGTACTTC.

The genes are TRBV7-3 and TRBJ2-7; D perhaps matches TRBD1 (5 bases). V gave up 3 bases and J gave up 0 bases, with 12 bases separating them. The germline CDR1 and CDR2 sequences are SGHTA and FQGTGA. The CDR3 consists of 15 residues. CDR3 residues: CASSLTRASSYEQYF. CDR3 nucleotides: TGTGCCAGCAGCTTGACCAGGGCTAGCTCCTACGAGCAGTACTTC.

The rearrangement uses TRBV27 and TRBJ2-7; 9 bases fit TRBD1. The germline V gene has CDR1 MNHEY and CDR2 SMNVEV (reference sequence). J gave up 6 bases and V 7 bases, and 10 bases lay outside the gene matches. This CDR3 is built from 14 residues. The CDR3 DNA follows: TGTGCCAGCAAGCCCGGACAGGGGACCGGCGAGCAGTACTTC. Protein: CASKPGQGTGEQYF.

This clone appeared once. This rearrangement joins TRBV2 to TRBJ1-4, with D unclear. V was pared by 5 bases and J by 0 bases, with 7 bases between. The CDR3 is made up of 14 amino acids. From germline, CDR1 is SNHLY and CDR2 FYNNEI. The chain's CDR3 is CASSKPATNEKLFF. The CDR3 bases are TGTGCCAGCAGTAAGCCTGCAACTAATGAAAAACTGTTTTTT.

Only one count was recorded for this clone. The chain has TRBV28 and TRBJ1-1; D is uncertain. From germline, CDR1 is MDHEN and CDR2 SYDVKM. Trimming left V 5 bases short and J 3 bases short, with 10 bases between. The CDR3 is made up of 13 amino acids. Here the CDR3 reads CASSLDMDTEAFF. CDR3 DNA: TGTGCCAGCAGTCTCGACATGGACACTGAAGCTTTCTTT.

The rearrangement uses TRBV25-1 and TRBJ2-3, with D perhaps matching TRBD2 (6 bases). Trimming stripped 6 bases from V and 5 bases from J, with 15 bases between. The CDR3 covers 14 residues. Germline V gene sequence: CDR1 MGHDK, CDR2 SYGVNS. The CDR3 DNA is TGTGCCAGCAGCCCGACGGGGAGGATAGATACGCAGTATTTT. It yields the protein CASSPTGRIDTQYF.

The chain employs TRBV27 and TRBJ1-1; tentative D call: TRBD1 (6 bases). V was trimmed by 3 bases and J by 5 bases, leaving 22 bases between them. From germline, CDR1 is MNHEY and CDR2 SMNVEV (reference sequence). The CDR3 is made up of 17 amino acids. The CDR3 bases are TGTGCCAGCAGTTTTCTCGCCGGGCGGGGGGCAGGGACTGAAGCTTTCTTT. This translates into CASSFLAGRGAGTEAFF.

The rearrangement joins TRBV2 to TRBJ2-5; 8 nucleotides match TRBD1. CDR1 SNHLY and CDR2 FYNNEI come from the germline V gene. J lost 2 bases, V lost 8 bases, and 4 bases had no gene match. The CDR3 is made up of 13 amino acids. The DNA for the CDR3 is TGTGCCAGCTCATGGACAGGGCAAGAGACCCAGTACTTC. Translation gives CASSWTGQETQYF.

V usage is TRBV28 and J usage is TRBJ1-5, with D maybe TRBD1 (6 bases). V was trimmed by 1 base and J by 11 bases, leaving 24 bases between them. There are 17 residues in the CDR3. CDR1 and CDR2 from the germline V gene are MDHEN and SYDVKM. The CDR3 region is CASSLSYAGDTGRAQHF. The CDR3, as DNA: TGTGCCAGCAGTTTATCGTACGCAGGGGACACCGGGAGGGCCCAGCATTTT.

The V and J genes are TRBV11-2 and TRBJ2-7; maybe TRBD1 (5 bases). V was shortened by 0 bases and J by 9 bases, with 9 bases between the two germline ends. CDR1 and CDR2 (germline): SGHAT, FQNNGV. The CDR3 covers 12 residues. CDR3: CASSLDGAAQYF. The CDR3 DNA is TGTGCCAGCAGCTTAGATGGGGCGGCGCAGTACTTC.

The chain has TRBV11-2 and TRBJ2-7; 12 nucleotides match TRBD2. V dropped 3 bases and J dropped 4; count of bases not matched to a gene: 4. CDR3 length: 15 amino acids. Germline loops: CDR1 SGHAT, CDR2 FQNNGV. CDR3 bases: TGTGCCAGCAGCTTGAGACTAGCGGGAGTATACGAGCAGTACTTC. It yields the protein CASSLRLAGVYEQYF. Using reference TRBV11-2 and TRBJ2-7 for the parts outside the CDR3, the full variable domain is EAGVAQSPRYKIIEKRQSVAFWCNPISGHATLYWYQQILGQGPKLLIQFQNNGVVDDSQLPKDRFSAERLKGVDSTLKIQPAKLEDSAVYLCASSLRLAGVYEQYFGPGTRLTVT.

The chain combines TRBV4-1 with TRBJ2-1; D perhaps matches TRBD2 (5 bases). This CDR3 has 17 residues. V lost 0 bases, J lost 2 bases, and 14 bases lay in between. Germline values: CDR1 MGHRA, CDR2 YSYEKL. CDR3 coding DNA: TGCGCCAGCAGCCAAGAAGCTGCGGAGGTCGCCTACAATGAGCAGTTCTTC. Residues: CASSQEAAEVAYNEQFF.

The chain uses TRBV5-1 and TRBJ2-3; 7 bases are a match to TRBD2. Trimming removed 4 bases from V and 0 bases from J; junction bases left unmatched: 8. Germline assignment: CDR1 SGHRS and CDR2 YFSETQ. CDR3 length: 16 amino acids. The CDR3 loop is CASSAALATSTDTQYF. Here the CDR3 DNA reads TGCGCCAGCAGCGCCGCACTAGCGACTAGCACAGATACGCAGTATTTT.

The V gene is TRBV7-2, the J gene TRBJ2-6; D is perhaps TRBD2 (5 bases). V was pared by 3 bases and J by 3 bases, with 9 bases between. The germline CDR1 and CDR2 sequences are SGHTA and FQGNSA. The CDR3 sequence is 15 residues long. CDR3 amino acids: CASSFRGNGANVLTF. CDR3 in DNA: TGTGCCAGCAGCTTCCGAGGGAATGGGGCCAACGTCCTGACTTTC. The full variable domain, completed using reference TRBV7-2 and TRBJ2-6, is GAGVSQSPSNKVTEKGKDVELRCDPISGHTALYWYRQSLGQGLEFLIYFQGNSAPDKSGLPSDRFSAERTGGSVSTLTIQRTQQEDSAVYLCASSFRGNGANVLTFGAGSRLTVL.

This chain uses TRBV6-1 with TRBJ2-5, with 7 positions matching TRBD1. Looked up from germline, CDR1 is MNHNS and CDR2 is SASEGT. The CDR3 runs 13 residues. Trimming removed 6 bases from V and 2 bases from J; junction bases left unmatched: 3. The CDR3: CASRQQGQETQYF. CDR3 bases: TGTGCCAGCAGACAACAGGGGCAAGAGACCCAGTACTTC.

The chain has TRBV4-3 and TRBJ2-7, with TRBD2 matching over 11 bases. V trimming: 1 base; J trimming: 4 bases; junction bases outside the gene matches: 3. From germline, CDR1 is LGHNA and CDR2 YSLEER. The CDR3 spans 15 residues. CDR3 sequence: CASSQGASGRYEQYF. The CDR3, as DNA: TGCGCCAGCAGCCAAGGAGCTAGCGGGAGGTACGAGCAGTACTTC.

This sequence joins TRBV18 and TRBJ2-7, with 7 bases matching TRBD2. CDR1 is KGHSH and CDR2 is LQKENI in the germline V gene. This CDR3 comprises 14 residues. Trimming at V came to 3 bases and at J to 6 bases, leaving 8 bases not matched to a gene. The CDR3: CASSPGGGSGEQYF. Written as DNA, the CDR3 is TGTGCCAGCTCACCCGGCGGCGGGAGTGGCGAGCAGTACTTC.

The V gene is TRBV28, the J gene TRBJ1-4; maybe TRBD1 (6 bases). Germline CDR1 MDHEN, CDR2 SYDVKM. The CDR3 sequence is 14 residues long. Trimming left V 3 bases short and J 10 bases short, with 15 bases between. In DNA, the CDR3 is TGTGCCAGCAGTTTGGGGAGGGGGAGCGGAAAACTGTTTTTT. Amino acid sequence: CASSLGRGSGKLFF.